This T cell receptor beta chain was documented in a study of memory CD4+ T cells and cytomegalovirus serostatus. Assay used: immunoSEQ multiplex PCR; TCRdb lists only in-frame clones, some missing. The sample gives around 50,000 clones, roughly three quarters of which show up once; 0.67% is in the top ten. Study findings and constraints: Suggested: most of the CMV-linked TCR signature lies in CD4+ memory cells.

Comment on this clone: Its antigen remains unidentified.

The V and J ends lost 8 bases and 6 bases respectively, with 11 bases between them. The CDR3 spans 12 residues. From germline, CDR1 is MNHNS and CDR2 SASEGT. Single viable CD3+CD4+CD8-CD45RO+ cells were sorted as the memory CD4+ T cells. Positive selection with CD4 microbeads enriched total CD4+ T cells. Sequenced sample: memory CD4+ T cells from blood. This sequence originates from an adult in good health and CMV-seronegative. The rearrangement uses TRBV6-1 and TRBJ2-1; D remains ambiguous. CDR3: CASQAPGNEQFF. The CDR3 nucleotides are TGTGCCAGCCAGGCCCCAGGCAATGAGCAGTTCTTC.